These T cell receptor beta chains were read from a single sample in a study of blood T cell repertoires in COVID-19. This table comes from immunoSEQ multiplex PCR, and its TCRdb copy is limited to in-frame clones, with some not included. The sample consists of around 270,000 clones, around nine tenths of them appearing once. The sequenced sample consisted of peripheral blood. The receptors were sampled from a man aged 35 to 55 with acute or convalescent COVID-19. The CDR3 runs from the conserved cysteine through the conserved F or W. The D gene is left open where the match is weak. Some rows mark clone size as missing; the rest say once, few, many or name a class of expanded clone.

j_gene	abundance	d_gene	v_gene	CDR3aa	CDR3nt
TRBJ2-2	NA	TRBD1	TRBV3-1/TRBV3-2	CASSLRGTGELFF	TGTGCCAGCAGCCTCAGGGGGACCGGGGAGCTGTTTTTT
TRBJ2-1	NA	NA	TRBV5-1	CASSRGAYYNEQFF	TGCGCCAGCAGCCGGGGGGCCTACTACAATGAGCAGTTCTTC
TRBJ2-6	NA	TRBD1	TRBV6-6	CASSKNQGVGANVLTF	TGTGCCAGCAGCAAAAACCAGGGGGTCGGGGCCAACGTCCTGACTTTC
TRBJ1-1	NA	NA	TRBV19	CASSIFGKGRATEAFF	TGTGCCAGTAGTATATTTGGGAAAGGGCGGGCTACTGAAGCTTTCTTT
TRBJ1-1	NA	NA	TRBV2	CASEMAGEAFF	TGTGCCAGCGAAATGGCGGGGGAAGCTTTCTTT
TRBJ2-1	NA	TRBD2	TRBV11-2	CASSHRTSSYNEQFF	TGTGCCAGCAGCCACAGGACTAGCTCCTACAATGAGCAGTTCTTC
TRBJ1-1	NA	NA	TRBV10-3	CAISLQENTEAFF	TGTGCCATCAGTTTACAGGAGAACACTGAAGCTTTCTTT
TRBJ2-1	NA	NA	TRBV9	CASSVGSTENEQFF	TGTGCCAGCAGCGTAGGAAGTACAGAAAATGAGCAGTTCTTC
TRBJ2-2	NA	TRBD1	TRBV5-6	CASTLDRGLWDTGELFF	TGTGCCAGCACGCTAGACAGGGGATTATGGGACACCGGGGAGCTGTTTTTT
TRBJ1-6	NA	TRBD1	TRBV3-1/TRBV3-2	CASSQGRRQGGSNSPLHF	TGTGCCAGCAGCCAAGGAAGGAGACAGGGCGGGTCCAATTCACCCCTCCACTTT
TRBJ1-4	NA	TRBD1	TRBV12-5	CASGLGTDAEKLFF	TGTGCTAGTGGTTTAGGGACAGATGCCGAAAAACTGTTTTTT
TRBJ1-5	NA	TRBD1	TRBV18	CASSPLTGDQPQHF	TGTGCCAGCTCACCTCTGACAGGGGACCAGCCCCAGCATTTT
TRBJ2-7	NA	TRBD2	TRBV9	CASSVGSGGLYEQYF	TGTGCCAGCAGCGTAGGATCGGGGGGTCTTTACGAGCAGTACTTC
TRBJ2-2	once	TRBD1	TRBV7-9	CASSLNGDRGSGELFF	TGTGCCAGCAGCTTAAACGGAGACAGGGGTAGCGGGGAGCTGTTTTTT